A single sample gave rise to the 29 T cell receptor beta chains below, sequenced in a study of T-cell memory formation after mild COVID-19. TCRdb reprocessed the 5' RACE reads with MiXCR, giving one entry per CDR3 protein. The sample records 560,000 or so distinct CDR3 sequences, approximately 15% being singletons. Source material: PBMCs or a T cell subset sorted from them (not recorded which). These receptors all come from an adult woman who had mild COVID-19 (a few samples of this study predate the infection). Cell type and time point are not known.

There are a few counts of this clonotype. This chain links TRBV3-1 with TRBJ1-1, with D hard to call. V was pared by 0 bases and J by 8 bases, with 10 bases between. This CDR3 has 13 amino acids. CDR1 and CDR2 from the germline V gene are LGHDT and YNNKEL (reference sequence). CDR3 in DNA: TGTGCCAGCAGCCAAGATCGGGCTGCGGAAGCTTTCTTT. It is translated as CASSQDRAAEAFF.

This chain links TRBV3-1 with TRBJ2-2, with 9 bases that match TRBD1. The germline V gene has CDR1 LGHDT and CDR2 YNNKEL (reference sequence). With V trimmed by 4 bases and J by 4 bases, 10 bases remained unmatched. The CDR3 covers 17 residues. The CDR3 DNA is TGTGCCAGCAGCCTTAGGCTGGGGACAGGGAGCACCGGGGAGCTGTTTTTT. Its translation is CASSLRLGTGSTGELFF.

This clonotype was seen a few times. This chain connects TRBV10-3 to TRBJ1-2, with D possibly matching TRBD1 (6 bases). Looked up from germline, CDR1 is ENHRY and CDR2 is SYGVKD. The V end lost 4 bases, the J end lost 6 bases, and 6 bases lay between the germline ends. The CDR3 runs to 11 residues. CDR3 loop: CAISAGDGYTF. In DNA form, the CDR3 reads TGTGCCATCAGTGCAGGGGATGGCTACACCTTC.

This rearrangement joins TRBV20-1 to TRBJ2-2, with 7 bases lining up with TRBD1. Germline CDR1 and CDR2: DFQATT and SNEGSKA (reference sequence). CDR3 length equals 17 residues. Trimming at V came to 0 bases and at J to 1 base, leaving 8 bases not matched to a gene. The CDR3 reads CSAREPRQGVNTGELFF. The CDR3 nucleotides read TGCAGTGCTAGAGAGCCTCGACAGGGAGTGAACACCGGGGAGCTGTTTTTT.

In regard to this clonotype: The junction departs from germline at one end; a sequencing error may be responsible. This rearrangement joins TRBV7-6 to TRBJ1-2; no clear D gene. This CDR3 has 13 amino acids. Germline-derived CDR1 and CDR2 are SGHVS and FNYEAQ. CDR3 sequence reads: CASSLKGVYVYTF. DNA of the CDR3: TGTGCCAGCAGCTTGAAGGGAGTATATGTCTACACCTTC.

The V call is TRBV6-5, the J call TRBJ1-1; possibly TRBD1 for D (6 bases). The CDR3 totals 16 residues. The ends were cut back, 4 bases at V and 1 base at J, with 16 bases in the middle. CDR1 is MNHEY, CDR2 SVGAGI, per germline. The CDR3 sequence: CASSSPRTRGNTEAFF. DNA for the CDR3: TGTGCCAGCAGTTCGCCACGGACCAGGGGGAACACTGAAGCTTTCTTT.

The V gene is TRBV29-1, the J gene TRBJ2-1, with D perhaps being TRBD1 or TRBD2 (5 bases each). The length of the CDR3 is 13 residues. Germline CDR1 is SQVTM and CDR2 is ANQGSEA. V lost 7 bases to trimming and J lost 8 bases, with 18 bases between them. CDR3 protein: CSADRDGYYEQFF. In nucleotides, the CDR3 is TGCAGCGCCGACCGGGACGGGTACTATGAGCAGTTCTTC.

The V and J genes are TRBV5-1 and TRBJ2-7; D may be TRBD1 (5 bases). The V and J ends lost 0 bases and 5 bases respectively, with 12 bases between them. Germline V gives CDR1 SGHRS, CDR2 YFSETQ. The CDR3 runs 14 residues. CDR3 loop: CASSLGDEGDEQYF. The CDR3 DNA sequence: TGCGCCAGCAGCTTGGGTGATGAAGGGGACGAGCAGTACTTC.

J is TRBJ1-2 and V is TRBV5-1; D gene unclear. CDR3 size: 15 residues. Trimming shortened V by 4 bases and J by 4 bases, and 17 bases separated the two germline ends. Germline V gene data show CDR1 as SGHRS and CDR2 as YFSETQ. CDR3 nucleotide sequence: TGCGCCAGCAGCCCGTCGACGGCGACACTCTATGGCTACACCTTC. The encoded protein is CASSPSTATLYGYTF.

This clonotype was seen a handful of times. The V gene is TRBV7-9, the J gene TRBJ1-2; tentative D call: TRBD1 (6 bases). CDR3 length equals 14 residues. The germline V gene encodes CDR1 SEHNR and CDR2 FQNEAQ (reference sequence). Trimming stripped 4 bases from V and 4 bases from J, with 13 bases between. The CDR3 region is CASSSLDSIYGYTF. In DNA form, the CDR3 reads TGTGCCAGCAGCTCCCTGGACAGTATCTATGGCTACACCTTC. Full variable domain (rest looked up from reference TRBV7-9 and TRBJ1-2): DTGVSQNPRHKITKRGQNVTFRCDPISEHNRLYWYRQTLGQGPEFLTYFQNEAQLEKSRLLSDRFSAERPKGSFSTLEIQRTEQGDSAMYLCASSSLDSIYGYTFGSGTRLTVV.

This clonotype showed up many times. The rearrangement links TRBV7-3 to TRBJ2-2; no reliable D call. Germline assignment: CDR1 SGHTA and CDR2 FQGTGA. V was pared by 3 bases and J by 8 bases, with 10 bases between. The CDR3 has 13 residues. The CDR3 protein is CASSLDFLGELFF. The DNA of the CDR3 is TGTGCCAGCAGCTTGGATTTTTTGGGGGAGCTGTTTTTT.

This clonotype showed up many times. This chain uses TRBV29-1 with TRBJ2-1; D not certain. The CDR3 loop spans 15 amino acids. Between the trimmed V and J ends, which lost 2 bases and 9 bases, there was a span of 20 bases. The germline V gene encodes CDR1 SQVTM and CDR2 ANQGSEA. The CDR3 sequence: CSVESPRARTGEQFF. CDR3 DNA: TGCAGCGTTGAATCCCCCCGCGCCCGCACGGGTGAGCAGTTCTTC.

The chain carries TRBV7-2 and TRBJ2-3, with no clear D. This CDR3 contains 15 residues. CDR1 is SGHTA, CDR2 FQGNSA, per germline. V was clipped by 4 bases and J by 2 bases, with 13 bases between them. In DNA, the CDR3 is TGTGCCAGCAGCTCTGGAAACGGGTACACAGATACGCAGTATTTT. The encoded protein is CASSSGNGYTDTQYF.

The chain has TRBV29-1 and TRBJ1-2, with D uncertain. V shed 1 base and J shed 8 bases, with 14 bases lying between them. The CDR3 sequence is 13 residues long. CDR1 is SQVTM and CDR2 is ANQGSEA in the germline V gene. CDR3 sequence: CSVEGDPRAGYTF. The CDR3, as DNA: TGCAGCGTTGAAGGGGATCCTCGGGCCGGCTACACCTTC.

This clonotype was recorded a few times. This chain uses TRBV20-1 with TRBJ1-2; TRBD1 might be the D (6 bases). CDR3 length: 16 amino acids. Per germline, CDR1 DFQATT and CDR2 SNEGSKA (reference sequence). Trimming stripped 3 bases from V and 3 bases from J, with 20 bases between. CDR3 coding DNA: TGCAGTGCTAGGCCACCTTTAAGGGGGACTTACTATGGCTACACCTTC. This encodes CSARPPLRGTYYGYTF.

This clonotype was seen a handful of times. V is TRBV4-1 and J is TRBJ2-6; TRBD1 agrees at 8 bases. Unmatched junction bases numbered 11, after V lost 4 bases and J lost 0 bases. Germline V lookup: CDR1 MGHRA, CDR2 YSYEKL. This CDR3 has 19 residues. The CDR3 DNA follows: TGCGCCAGCAGCCCCTCCCCTACAGGGGGGACCTCTGGGGCCAACGTCCTGACTTTC. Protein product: CASSPSPTGGTSGANVLTF.

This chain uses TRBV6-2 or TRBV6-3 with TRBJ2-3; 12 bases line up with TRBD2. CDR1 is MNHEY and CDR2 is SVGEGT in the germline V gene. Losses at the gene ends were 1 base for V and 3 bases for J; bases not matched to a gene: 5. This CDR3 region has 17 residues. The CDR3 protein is CASSYLLAGGETDTQYF. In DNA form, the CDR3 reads TGTGCCAGCAGTTACTTACTAGCGGGAGGAGAAACAGATACGCAGTATTTT.

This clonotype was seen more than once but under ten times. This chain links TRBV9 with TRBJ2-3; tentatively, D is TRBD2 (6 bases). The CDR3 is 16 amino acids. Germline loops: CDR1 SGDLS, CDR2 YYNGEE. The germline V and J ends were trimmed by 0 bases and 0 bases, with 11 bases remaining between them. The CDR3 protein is CASSVDQRVSTDTQYF. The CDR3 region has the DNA TGTGCCAGCAGCGTAGATCAGCGGGTGAGCACAGATACGCAGTATTTT.

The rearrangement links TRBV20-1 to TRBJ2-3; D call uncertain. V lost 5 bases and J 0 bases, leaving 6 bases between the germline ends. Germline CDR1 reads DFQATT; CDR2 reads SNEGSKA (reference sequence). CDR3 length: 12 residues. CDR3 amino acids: CSAAASTDTQYF. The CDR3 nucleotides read TGCAGTGCTGCGGCTAGCACAGATACGCAGTATTTT.

CDR3 DNA sequence: TGTGCCAGCAGCCCGTCGGTCGGGGTAAACACTGAAGCTTTCTTT. Its protein product is CASSPSVGVNTEAFF. V and J are TRBV12-3 or TRBV12-4 and TRBJ1-1; the D is unclear. The CDR3 is 15 residues long. The ends were cut back, 6 bases at V and 2 bases at J, with 16 bases in the middle.

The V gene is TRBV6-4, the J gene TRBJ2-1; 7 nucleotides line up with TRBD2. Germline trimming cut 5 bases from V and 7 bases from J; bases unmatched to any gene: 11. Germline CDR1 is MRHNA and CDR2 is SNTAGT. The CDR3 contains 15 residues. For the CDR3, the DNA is TGTGCCAGCAGTCGGTCGAGCGGGGCTCAGAATGAGCAGTTCTTC. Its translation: CASSRSSGAQNEQFF.

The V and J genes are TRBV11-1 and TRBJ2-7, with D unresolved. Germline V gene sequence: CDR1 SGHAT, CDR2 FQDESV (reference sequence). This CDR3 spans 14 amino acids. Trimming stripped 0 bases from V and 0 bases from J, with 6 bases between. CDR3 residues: CASSLARSSYEQYF. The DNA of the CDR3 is TGTGCCAGCAGCTTAGCGCGAAGCTCCTACGAGCAGTACTTC.

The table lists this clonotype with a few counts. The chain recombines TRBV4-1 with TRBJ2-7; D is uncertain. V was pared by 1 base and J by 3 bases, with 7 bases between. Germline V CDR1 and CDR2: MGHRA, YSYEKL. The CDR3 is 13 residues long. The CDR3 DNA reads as TGCGCCAGCAGCCAAGTCTGGGGCTACGAGCAGTACTTC. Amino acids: CASSQVWGYEQYF.

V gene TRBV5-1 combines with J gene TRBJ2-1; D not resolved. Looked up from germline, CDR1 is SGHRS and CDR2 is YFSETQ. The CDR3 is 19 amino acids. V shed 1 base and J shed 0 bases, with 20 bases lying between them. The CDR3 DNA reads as TGCGCCAGCAGCTTGCCCCAAACGACCGCCCTTAGCTCCTACAATGAGCAGTTCTTC. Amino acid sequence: CASSLPQTTALSSYNEQFF. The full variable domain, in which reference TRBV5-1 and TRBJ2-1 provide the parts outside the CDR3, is KAGVTQTPRYLIKTRGQQVTLSCSPISGHRSVSWYQQTPGQGLQFLFEYFSETQRNKGNFPGRFSGRQFSNSRSEMNVSTLELGDSALYLCASSLPQTTALSSYNEQFFGPGTRLTVL.

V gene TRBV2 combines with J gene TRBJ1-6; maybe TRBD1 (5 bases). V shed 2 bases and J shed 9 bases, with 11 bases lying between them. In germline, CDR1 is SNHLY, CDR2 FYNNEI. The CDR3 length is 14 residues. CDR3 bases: TGTGCCAGCAGTGAAAGAGGGGTTCTTTCACCCCTCCACTTT. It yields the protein CASSERGVLSPLHF.

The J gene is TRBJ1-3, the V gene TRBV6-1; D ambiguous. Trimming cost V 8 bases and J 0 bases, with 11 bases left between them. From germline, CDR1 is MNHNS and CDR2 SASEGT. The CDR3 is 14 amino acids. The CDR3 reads CASERSYSGNTIYF. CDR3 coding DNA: TGTGCCAGCGAACGGTCATACTCTGGAAACACCATATATTTT.

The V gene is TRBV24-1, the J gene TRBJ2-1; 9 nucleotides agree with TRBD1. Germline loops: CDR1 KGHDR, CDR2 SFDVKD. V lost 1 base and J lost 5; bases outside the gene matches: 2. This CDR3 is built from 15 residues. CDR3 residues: CATSDLGTGNNEQFF. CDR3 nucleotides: TGTGCCACCAGTGATTTAGGGACAGGGAACAATGAGCAGTTCTTC.

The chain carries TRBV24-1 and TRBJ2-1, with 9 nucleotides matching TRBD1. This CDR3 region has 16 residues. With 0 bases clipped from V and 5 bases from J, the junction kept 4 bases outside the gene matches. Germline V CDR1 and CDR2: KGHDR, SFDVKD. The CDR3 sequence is CATSDLNTGGDNEQFF. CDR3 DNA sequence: TGTGCCACCAGTGATTTGAATACAGGGGGCGACAATGAGCAGTTCTTC.

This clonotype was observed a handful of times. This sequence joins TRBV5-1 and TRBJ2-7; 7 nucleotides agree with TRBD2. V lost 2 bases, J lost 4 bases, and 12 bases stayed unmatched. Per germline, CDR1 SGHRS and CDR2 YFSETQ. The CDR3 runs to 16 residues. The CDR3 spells CASSLLSGTTLYEQYF. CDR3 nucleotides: TGCGCCAGCAGCTTATTGTCCGGGACTACCTTATACGAGCAGTACTTC.